Following are 13 T cell receptor beta chains from one sample sequenced in a study of blood T cells in healthy people across ages. PCR was performed a second time for roughly 7 to 11 cycles using a sample-barcoded 5' primer and a J-beta primer mix. TCRdb recomputed calls from the 5' RACE reads with MiXCR, one row per CDR3 protein. The sample has fewer than 2 million distinct CDR3 sequences; about two fifths are singletons. Sequenced input: blood. These TCRs come from a human donor in good health.

This clonotype was recorded many times. The CDR3 nucleotides read TGCGCCAGCAGCCAAGAATTAGGGCAAGAGACCCAGTACTTC. Amino acids: CASSQELGQETQYF. The chain employs TRBV4-1 and TRBJ2-5; D not certain. Trimming removed 0 bases at V and 2 bases at J, with 7 bases between. The CDR3 totals 14 residues. The germline V gene encodes CDR1 MGHRA and CDR2 YSYEKL.

This sequence joins TRBV27 and TRBJ2-4, with 7 bases that match TRBD1. Germline V gene sequence: CDR1 MNHEY, CDR2 SMNVEV (reference sequence). Trimming cost V 5 bases and J 0 bases; bases outside gene matches: 10. The CDR3 is made up of 17 amino acids. The CDR3 nucleotides read TGTGCCAGCAGTAGCCACAGGGGATCCCAAGCCAAAAACATTCAGTACTTC. Amino acid sequence: CASSSHRGSQAKNIQYF.

The chain uses TRBV7-9 and TRBJ2-3; TRBD2 matches 14 bases. The V gene end was trimmed by 5 bases and the J gene end by 2 bases; junction bases not matched to a gene: 3. Per the germline V gene, CDR1 is SEHNR and CDR2 is FQNEAQ (reference sequence). The CDR3 is 16 residues long. This chain's CDR3 is CASSGTSGGSTDTQYF. CDR3 bases: TGTGCCAGCAGCGGGACTAGCGGGGGATCCACAGATACGCAGTATTTT.

The chain couples TRBV5-5 to TRBJ2-4; TRBD1 matches 7 bases. The J call is in doubt because the DNA end fits TRBJ2-7 better. The CDR3 spans 16 residues. Germline CDR1 reads SGHKS; CDR2 reads YYEKEE (reference sequence). This chain's CDR3 is CASSLAQGTALYEQYF. The CDR3 nucleotides read TGTGCCAGCAGCTTGGCCCAGGGGACAGCATTGTACGAGCAGTACTTC.

In DNA, the CDR3 is TGTGCCAGCAGCTTAAGGCGGGGAATCTACAATGAGCAGTACTTC. Amino acids: CASSLRRGIYNEQYF. The chain joins TRBV7-3 to TRBJ2-4; maybe TRBD2 (6 bases). V lost 1 base, J lost 13 bases, and 20 bases lay in between. The germline V gene encodes CDR1 SGHTA and CDR2 FQGTGA. The length of the CDR3 is 15 residues. Combining the CDR3 with reference TRBV7-3 and TRBJ2-4 gives the whole variable domain GAGVSQTPSNKVTEKGKYVELRCDPISGHTALYWYRQSLGQGPEFLIYFQGTGAADDSGLPNDRFFAVRPEGSVSTLKIQRTERGDSAVYLCASSLRRGIYNEQYFGAGTRLSVL.

V and J are TRBV7-2 and TRBJ2-5; the D call may be TRBD1 or TRBD2 (5 bases each). CDR3 length: 16 residues. CDR1 is SGHTA, CDR2 FQGNSA, per germline. Trimming took off 1 base at V and 0 bases at J, with 12 bases between the two ends. The CDR3, as DNA: TGTGCCAGCAGCTTAGGGGGGTTTTTGTACCAAGAGACCCAGTACTTC. Its translation is CASSLGGFLYQETQYF.

This clonotype turned up a few times. The rearrangement joins TRBV7-9 to TRBJ2-7; the match to TRBD2 covers 9 bases. Trimming removed 5 bases from V and 2 bases from J; junction bases left unmatched: 4. Germline CDR1 reads SEHNR; CDR2 reads FQNEAQ (reference sequence). This CDR3 comprises 14 residues. The CDR3 is CASSRTSETYEQYF. The CDR3, as DNA: TGTGCCAGCAGCCGGACTAGCGAGACCTACGAGCAGTACTTC.

A remark on this clonotype: Given a much more abundant clone one base away, this may be a read error. The J gene is TRBJ2-5, the V gene TRBV2; the D is unclear. The CDR3 has 11 amino acids. Germline CDR1 and CDR2: SNHLY and FYNNEI. The CDR3: CASREEETQYF. DNA for the CDR3: TGTGCCAGCAGGGAAGAAGAGACCCAGTACTTC.

In its sample, this clonotype was seen a few times. As DNA, the CDR3 is TGTGCCAGCAGCTTAGGGACAGTACGTCCCGGGGAGCTGTTTTTT. Protein sequence: CASSLGTVRPGELFF. The rearrangement uses TRBV7-3 and TRBJ2-2, with 7 bases aligning to TRBD1. The CDR3 has 15 residues. Germline lookup yields CDR1 SGHTA and CDR2 FQGTGA. Trimming at V came to 2 bases and at J to 6 bases, leaving 6 bases not matched to a gene. The whole variable domain, filled in from reference TRBV7-3 and TRBJ2-2, reads GAGVSQTPSNKVTEKGKYVELRCDPISGHTALYWYRQSLGQGPEFLIYFQGTGAADDSGLPNDRFFAVRPEGSVSTLKIQRTERGDSAVYLCASSLGTVRPGELFFGEGSRLTVL.

The chain has TRBV28 and TRBJ1-5; D remains ambiguous. Trimming removed 8 bases at V and 5 bases at J, with 10 bases between. The germline gives CDR1 MDHEN, CDR2 SYDVKM. This CDR3 spans 12 amino acids. The chain's CDR3 is CASSGHHQPQHF. In DNA form, the CDR3 reads TGTGCCAGCTCTGGGCATCATCAGCCCCAGCATTTT. The full variable domain, completed using reference TRBV28 and TRBJ1-5, is DVKVTQSSRYLVKRTGEKVFLECVQDMDHENMFWYRQDPGLGLRLIYFSYDVKMKEKGDIPEGYSVSREKKERFSLILESASTNQTSMYLCASSGHHQPQHFGDGTRLSIL.

V and J are TRBV7-9 and TRBJ1-1; D not resolved. Germline values: CDR1 SEHNR, CDR2 FQNEAQ (reference sequence). The V end was cut by 8 bases, the J end by 5 bases, with 18 bases between. The CDR3 runs to 14 residues. The DNA for the CDR3 is TGTGCCAGCTATGGGTTGGGAATAGGGACTGAAGCTTTCTTT. Encoded protein: CASYGLGIGTEAFF.

The genes are TRBV5-5 and TRBJ1-1; unclear D gene. This CDR3 has 15 residues. V lost 4 bases and J lost 3, with 16 bases in between. Germline CDR1 and CDR2: SGHKS and YYEKEE (reference sequence). CDR3 in DNA: TGTGCCAGCAGCAACATCGGCTGGGGAGACACTGAAGCTTTCTTT. As protein: CASSNIGWGDTEAFF.

This clonotype showed up just a few times. The V gene is TRBV27, the J gene TRBJ2-7, with 10 bases identical to TRBD1. The trim removed 4 bases at V and 4 bases at J, leaving 7 bases unmatched. CDR1 and CDR2 from the germline V gene are MNHEY and SMNVEV (reference sequence). CDR3 length equals 15 residues. CDR3 sequence (DNA): TGTGCCAGCAGTTCTCTCGACAGGGGGCAGTACGAGCAGTACTTC. It specifies CASSSLDRGQYEQYF.